This T cell receptor beta chain was obtained from a study of CD8 T cells in ankylosing spondylitis. Points from the study as a whole: Those disease-linked clones were CD8+; they were also relatively rare in peripheral blood. Reports of some motif variants in reactive arthritis synovial fluid and blood predate this one. Typical of ankylosing spondylitis blood, it appeared, was a TCR beta motif of under 10 highly homologous variants. Clones linked to disease were reported to show significant enrichment in matched ankylosing spondylitis synovial fluid.

Molecular-barcoded quantitative 5'-RACE produced these TCR beta libraries. TCRdb reanalysed the 5' RACE reads using MiXCR and keeps one entry per CDR3 protein. Of fewer than 550,000 distinct CDR3 sequences in the sample, roughly 5.3% are singletons; the top ten hold 3.5%. Trimming took off 0 bases at V and 2 bases at J, with 7 bases between the two ends. The CDR3 has 14 residues. Germline CDR1 reads SGHAT; CDR2 reads FQNNGV. This clonotype came up many times. Its antigen is currently unknown. V and J are TRBV11-2 and TRBJ2-5; D gene ambiguous. The TCR sequence derives from a male donor with ankylosing spondylitis. Input material: blood, either unsorted or a sorted T cell fraction (not recorded which). This CDR3 reads CASSLEAKQETQYF. In DNA, the CDR3 is TGTGCCAGCAGCTTAGAGGCAAAACAAGAGACCCAGTACTTC.